This paragraph covers one TCR beta chain sequence. V lost 0 bases, J lost 4 bases, and 12 bases lay in between. The CDR3 has 15 residues. Looked up from germline, CDR1 is LGHNA and CDR2 is YSLEER. Source study methods: Reference gene primers were amplified, and this amplification served to estimate nucleated cell counts. Data came from immunoSEQ multiplex PCR; TCRdb stores just in-frame clones and leaves some out. V and J calls and clone size come straight from that table; D and trimming were deduced from the DNA. The sample contains about 160,000 clones, 75% to 90% of which appear only once. This sample is part of a study of blood T cell repertoires in COVID-19. About the study: Collection of acute and convalescent COVID-19 samples took place in the United States, Italy and Spain.

What was sequenced was peripheral blood. The receptor was isolated from a human donor with acute or convalescent COVID-19. The donor label of this sample is uncertain. J is TRBJ1-1 and V is TRBV4-3; D perhaps matches TRBD1 (5 bases). The CDR3 coding sequence is TGCGCCAGCAGCCAAGACCGGGGGGTGGGCACTGAAGCTTTCTTT. Its protein is CASSQDRGVGTEAFF.